This is a list of T cell receptor beta chains from one sample in a study of shared clonotypes between healthy human individuals. The protocol was immunoSEQ multiplex PCR, while the TCRdb copy is restricted to in-frame clones and leaves out a portion. The sample records roughly 1.4 million clones, approximately 98.5% being singletons. Specimen: naive CD4+ T cells sorted from blood. The receptors derive from a man aged 30-40 years in good health. The CDR3 runs from the conserved cysteine through the conserved F or W. The D gene is left open where the match is weak. A clone size is listed for some rows: how often the clone was seen (once, few, many), or a class if it is expanded.

D gene,V gene,J gene,CDR3 length,clone size,CDR3 protein,CDR3 DNA
-,TRBV18,TRBJ1-4,15,-,CASSPAGATNEKLFF,TGTGCCAGCTCACCTGCAGGTGCAACTAATGAAAAACTGTTTTTT
-,TRBV10-2,TRBJ1-1,14,-,CASNDIGANTEAFF,TGCGCCAGCAATGATATTGGGGCCAACACTGAAGCTTTCTTT
TRBD2,TRBV7-9,TRBJ2-2,17,-,CASSFVTSGTNTGELFF,TGTGCCAGCAGCTTTGTCACTAGCGGGACGAACACCGGGGAGCTGTTTTTT
-,TRBV28,TRBJ2-3,13,-,CASSFAGPDTQYF,TGTGCCAGCAGTTTTGCGGGCCCAGATACGCAGTATTTT
-,TRBV5-8,TRBJ1-5,18,-,CASSSNLFQGLGNQPQHF,TGTGCCAGCAGCTCAAATTTGTTTCAGGGGTTGGGCAATCAGCCCCAGCATTTT
TRBD2,TRBV7-2,TRBJ2-3,17,-,CASSFRTSGRWIDTQYF,TGTGCCAGCAGCTTCCGGACTAGCGGGAGGTGGATAGATACGCAGTATTTT
TRBD2,TRBV5-6,TRBJ2-1,18,-,CASSLMLAGGPGYNEQFF,TGTGCCAGCAGCTTGATGCTAGCGGGAGGCCCAGGTTACAATGAGCAGTTCTTC
-,TRBV14,TRBJ1-1,15,once,CASSQFTGANTEAFF,TGTGCCAGCAGCCAATTTACTGGGGCGAACACTGAAGCTTTCTTT
TRBD1,TRBV18,TRBJ2-7,15,-,CASSPSGGVSYEQYF,TGTGCCAGCTCGCCTTCAGGGGGCGTCTCCTACGAGCAGTACTTC
-,TRBV25-1,TRBJ2-5,16,-,CASSESPGRRQETQYF,TGTGCCAGCAGTGAGTCGCCGGGACGGCGGCAAGAGACCCAGTACTTC
TRBD1,TRBV18,TRBJ1-5,17,-,CASSPNTGGASNQPQHF,TGTGCCAGCTCACCGAATACAGGGGGCGCGAGCAATCAGCCCCAGCATTTT
-,TRBV5-1,TRBJ2-1,15,-,CASSLLADGYNEQFF,TGCGCCAGCAGCTTGTTAGCGGATGGCTACAATGAGCAGTTCTTC
-,TRBV7-2,TRBJ2-3,14,-,CASSLGRGADTQYF,TGTGCCAGCAGCTTGGGCAGGGGGGCAGATACGCAGTATTTT
-,TRBV18,TRBJ2-7,15,-,CASSPDGRPHYEQYF,TGTGCCAGCTCACCTGACGGGAGACCCCACTACGAGCAGTACTTC
-,TRBV9,TRBJ1-3,15,-,CASSVGGYSGNTIYF,TGTGCCAGCAGCGTAGGAGGTTACTCTGGAAACACCATATATTTT